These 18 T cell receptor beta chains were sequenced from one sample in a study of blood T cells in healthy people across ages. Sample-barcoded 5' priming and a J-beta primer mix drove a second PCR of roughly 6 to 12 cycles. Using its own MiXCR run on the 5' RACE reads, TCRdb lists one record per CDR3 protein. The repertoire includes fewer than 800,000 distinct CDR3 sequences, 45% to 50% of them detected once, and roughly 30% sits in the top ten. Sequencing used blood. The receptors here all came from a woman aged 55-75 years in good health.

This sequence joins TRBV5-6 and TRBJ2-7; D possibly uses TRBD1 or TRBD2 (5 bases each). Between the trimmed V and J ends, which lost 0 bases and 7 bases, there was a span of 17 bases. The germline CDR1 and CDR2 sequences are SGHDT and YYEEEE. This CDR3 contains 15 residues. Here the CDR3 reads CASSLGGPTTGEQYF. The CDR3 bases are TGTGCCAGCAGCTTGGGGGGCCCAACTACGGGAGAGCAGTACTTC.

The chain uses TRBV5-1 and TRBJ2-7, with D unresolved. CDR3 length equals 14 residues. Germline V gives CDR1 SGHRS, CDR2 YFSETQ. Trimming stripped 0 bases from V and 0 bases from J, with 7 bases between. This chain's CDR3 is CASSLANPSYEQYF. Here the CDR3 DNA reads TGCGCCAGCAGCTTGGCGAACCCCTCCTACGAGCAGTACTTC. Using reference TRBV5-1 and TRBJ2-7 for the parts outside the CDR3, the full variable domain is KAGVTQTPRYLIKTRGQQVTLSCSPISGHRSVSWYQQTPGQGLQFLFEYFSETQRNKGNFPGRFSGRQFSNSRSEMNVSTLELGDSALYLCASSLANPSYEQYFGPGTRLTVT.

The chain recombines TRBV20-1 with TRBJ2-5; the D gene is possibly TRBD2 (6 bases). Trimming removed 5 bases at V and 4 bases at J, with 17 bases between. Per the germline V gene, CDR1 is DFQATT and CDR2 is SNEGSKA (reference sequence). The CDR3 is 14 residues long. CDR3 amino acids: CSARDFTGGETQYF. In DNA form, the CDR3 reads TGCAGTGCTCGGGACTTCACTGGTGGAGAGACCCAGTACTTC.

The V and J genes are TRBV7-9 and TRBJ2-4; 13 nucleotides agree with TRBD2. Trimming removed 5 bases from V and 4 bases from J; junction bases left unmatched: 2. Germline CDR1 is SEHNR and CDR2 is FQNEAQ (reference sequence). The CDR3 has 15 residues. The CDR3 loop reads CASSETSGRKNIQYF. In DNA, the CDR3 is TGTGCCAGCAGCGAGACTAGCGGGAGGAAAAACATTCAGTACTTC.

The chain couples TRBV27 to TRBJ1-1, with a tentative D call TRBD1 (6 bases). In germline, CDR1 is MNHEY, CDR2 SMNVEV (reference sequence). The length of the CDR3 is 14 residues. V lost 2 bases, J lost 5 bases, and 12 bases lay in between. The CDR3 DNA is TGTGCCAGCAGTTTAATAGGACAGAGGACTGAAGCTTTCTTT. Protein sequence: CASSLIGQRTEAFF.

This chain's CDR3 is CSADRQGGETQYF. CDR3 DNA sequence: TGCAGTGCTGATCGACAGGGAGGAGAGACCCAGTACTTC. The chain links TRBV20-1 to TRBJ2-5, with D maybe TRBD1 (7 bases). Germline V CDR1 and CDR2: DFQATT, SNEGSKA (reference sequence). With 5 bases removed from V and 4 bases from J, the gap between germline ends came to 14 bases. This CDR3 has 13 residues.

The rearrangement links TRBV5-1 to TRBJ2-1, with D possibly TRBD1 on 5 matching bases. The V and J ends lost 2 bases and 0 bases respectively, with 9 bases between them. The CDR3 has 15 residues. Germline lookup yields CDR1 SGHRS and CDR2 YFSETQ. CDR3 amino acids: CASSFQGGSYNEQFF. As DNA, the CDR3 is TGCGCCAGCAGCTTCCAGGGTGGCTCCTACAATGAGCAGTTCTTC.

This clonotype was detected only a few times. The CDR3 nucleotides are TGCAGTGCCCGGGGAGAGGGGAAGTCAGAGACCCAGTACTTC. Protein: CSARGEGKSETQYF. The chain joins TRBV20-1 to TRBJ2-5; D may correspond to TRBD1 or TRBD2 (5 bases each). V was clipped by 6 bases and J by 4 bases, with 18 bases between them. CDR3 length: 14 amino acids. From germline, CDR1 is DFQATT and CDR2 SNEGSKA (reference sequence).

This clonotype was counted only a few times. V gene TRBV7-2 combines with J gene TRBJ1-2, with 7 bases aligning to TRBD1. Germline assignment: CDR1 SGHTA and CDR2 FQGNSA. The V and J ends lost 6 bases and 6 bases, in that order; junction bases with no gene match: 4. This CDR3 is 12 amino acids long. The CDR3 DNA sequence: TGTGCCAGCAGGATCCAGGGGGATGGCTACACCTTC. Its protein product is CASRIQGDGYTF. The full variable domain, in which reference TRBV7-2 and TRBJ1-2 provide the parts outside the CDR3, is GAGVSQSPSNKVTEKGKDVELRCDPISGHTALYWYRQSLGQGLEFLIYFQGNSAPDKSGLPSDRFSAERTGGSVSTLTIQRTQQEDSAVYLCASRIQGDGYTFGSGTRLTVV.

The chain's CDR3 is CSALPELRKSTDTQYF. In DNA form, the CDR3 reads TGCAGTGCGTTACCTGAATTGAGGAAGAGCACAGATACGCAGTATTTT. The chain is built from TRBV20-1 and TRBJ2-3; D is ambiguous. CDR1 and CDR2 from the germline V gene are DFQATT and SNEGSKA (reference sequence). CDR3 length: 16 residues. V was cut by 6 bases and J by 0 bases, with 19 bases left in between.

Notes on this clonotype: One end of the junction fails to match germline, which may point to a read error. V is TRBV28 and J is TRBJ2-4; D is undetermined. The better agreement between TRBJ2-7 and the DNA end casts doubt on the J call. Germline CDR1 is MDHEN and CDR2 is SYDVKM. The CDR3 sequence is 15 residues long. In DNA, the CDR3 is TGTGCCAGGAGTTCCCCATCGACAAAAATCTACGAGCAGTACTTC. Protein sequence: CARSSPSTKIYEQYF.

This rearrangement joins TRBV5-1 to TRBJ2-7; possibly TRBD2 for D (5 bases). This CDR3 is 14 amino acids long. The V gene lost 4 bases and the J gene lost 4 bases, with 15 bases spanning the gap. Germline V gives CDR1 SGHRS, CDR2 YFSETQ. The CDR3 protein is CASSPEAGGYEQYF. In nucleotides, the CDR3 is TGCGCCAGCAGCCCCGAGGCGGGTGGATACGAGCAGTACTTC.

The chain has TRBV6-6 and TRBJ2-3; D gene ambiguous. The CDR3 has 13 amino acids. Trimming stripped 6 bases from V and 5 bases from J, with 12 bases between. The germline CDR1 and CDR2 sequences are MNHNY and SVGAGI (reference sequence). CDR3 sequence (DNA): TGTGCCAGCAGCAACCGTGGGTTAGATACGCAGTATTTT. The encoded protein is CASSNRGLDTQYF.

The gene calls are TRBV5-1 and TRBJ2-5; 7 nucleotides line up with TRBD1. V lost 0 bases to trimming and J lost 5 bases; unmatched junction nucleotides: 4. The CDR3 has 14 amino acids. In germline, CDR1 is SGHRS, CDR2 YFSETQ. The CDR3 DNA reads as TGCGCCAGCAGCTTGGAAGGGACAGAGGAGACCCAGTACTTC. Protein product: CASSLEGTEETQYF.

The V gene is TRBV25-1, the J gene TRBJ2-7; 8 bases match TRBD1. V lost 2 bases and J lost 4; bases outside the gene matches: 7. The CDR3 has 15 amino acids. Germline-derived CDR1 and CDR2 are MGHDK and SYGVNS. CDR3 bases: TGTGCCAGCAGTGAAGGTACAGGGGGTGGGTACGAGCAGTACTTC. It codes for CASSEGTGGGYEQYF.

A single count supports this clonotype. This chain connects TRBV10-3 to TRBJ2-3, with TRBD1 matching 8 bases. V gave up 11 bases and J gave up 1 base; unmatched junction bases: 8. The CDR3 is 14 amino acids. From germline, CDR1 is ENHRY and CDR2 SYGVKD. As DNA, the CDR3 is TGTGCCGCCCAGGGGGCGAGAGGCACAGATACGCAGTATTTT. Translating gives CAAQGARGTDTQYF.

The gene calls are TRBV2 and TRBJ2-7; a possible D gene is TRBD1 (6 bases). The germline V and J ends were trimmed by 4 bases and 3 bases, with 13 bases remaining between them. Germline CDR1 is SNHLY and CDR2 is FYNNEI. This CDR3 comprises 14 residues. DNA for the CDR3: TGTGCCAGCAGTGTAGGACAGAGAGGCTACGAGCAGTACTTC. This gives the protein CASSVGQRGYEQYF.

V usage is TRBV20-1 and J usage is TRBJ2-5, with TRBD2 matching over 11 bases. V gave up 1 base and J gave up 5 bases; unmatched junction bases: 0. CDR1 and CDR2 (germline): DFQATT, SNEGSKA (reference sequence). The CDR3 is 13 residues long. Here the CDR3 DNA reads TGCAGTGCTAGAGCTAGCGGGGGGGAGACCCAGTACTTC. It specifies CSARASGGETQYF.